This is a list of T cell receptor beta chains from one sample in a study of spatial heterogeneity in lung cancer. TCRdb passed the 5' RACE reads through MiXCR, listing each CDR3 protein once. The repertoire has 85,000 to 100,000 distinct CDR3 sequences, around 19% of them found once; the top ten carry around a fifth. This material consisted of PBMCs, taken at follow-up. The receptors derive from a male donor with early-stage non-small cell lung cancer. The CDR3 runs from the conserved cysteine through the conserved F or W. The D gene is left open where the match is weak. The listing skips clone size in some rows; elsewhere it reads once, few, many or a size class.

many	TRBJ1-2	.	TRBV24-1	CATSDPDGLYGYTF	TGTGCCACCAGTGATCCTGACGGACTCTATGGCTACACCTTC
few	TRBJ1-4	TRBD1	TRBV6-5	CASSYSQGGEKLFF	TGTGCCAGCAGTTACTCTCAGGGGGGTGAAAAACTGTTTTTT
.	TRBJ1-6	.	TRBV5-5	CASSFGGQYSPLHF	TGTGCCAGCAGCTTTGGCGGTCAATATTCACCCCTCCACTTT
.	TRBJ2-7	.	TRBV6-6	CASSYYHEQYF	TGTGCCAGCAGTTACTACCACGAGCAGTACTTC
.	TRBJ2-3	.	TRBV7-2	CASSLYSGLDF	TGTGCCAGCAGCTTGTACAGCGGGTTGGATTTT
.	TRBJ2-5	TRBD2	TRBV4-2	CASSQATGTSGRPPIAQYF	TGTGCCAGCAGCCAGGCCACCGGGACTAGCGGGAGGCCGCCGATTGCCCAGTACTTC
.	TRBJ2-2	.	TRBV2	CASSVLRGSTGELFF	TGTGCCAGCAGTGTCCTCCGGGGATCCACCGGGGAGCTGTTTTTT
few	TRBJ2-2	TRBD2	TRBV7-2	CASSARLAGVTGELFF	TGTGCCAGCAGCGCACGACTAGCGGGGGTCACCGGGGAGCTGTTTTTT
.	TRBJ2-1	.	TRBV12-3/TRBV12-4	CASSSLGFREQFF	TGTGCCAGCAGTTCTCTGGGTTTCCGTGAGCAGTTCTTC
.	TRBJ2-1	.	TRBV3-1	CASSPRDVTRSFYNEQFF	TGTGCCAGCAGCCCCCGGGACGTAACTAGGAGCTTCTACAATGAGCAGTTCTTC
.	TRBJ1-4	.	TRBV19	CASSIASGGPEKLFF	TGTGCCAGTAGTATAGCCTCGGGGGGGCCTGAAAAACTGTTTTTT
.	TRBJ2-3	.	TRBV5-5	CASSFHSTDTQYF	TGTGCCAGCAGCTTCCATAGCACAGATACGCAGTATTTT
.	TRBJ2-7	.	TRBV11-2	CASSSRDTETYEQYF	TGTGCCAGCAGCTCCCGGGACACCGAGACCTACGAGCAGTACTTC
many	TRBJ2-2	.	TRBV7-8	CASSPQSGSNTGELFF	TGTGCCAGCAGCCCCCAATCCGGGAGCAACACCGGGGAGCTGTTTTTT
few	TRBJ2-1	.	TRBV4-1	CASSQIRDYNEQFF	TGCGCCAGCAGCCAAATCAGGGATTACAATGAGCAGTTCTTC
many	TRBJ1-5	TRBD1	TRBV18	CASSPNRGSNQPQHF	TGTGCCAGCTCACCTAACAGGGGAAGCAATCAGCCCCAGCATTTT
.	TRBJ2-3	.	TRBV29-1	CSVGRSTSTDTQYF	TGCAGCGTTGGTAGATCCACTAGCACAGATACGCAGTATTTT
few	TRBJ1-1	.	TRBV20-1	CSARVIGYEAFF	TGCAGTGCTAGAGTAATAGGGTATGAAGCTTTCTTT
few	TRBJ2-4	.	TRBV15	CATSTSTELAKNIQYF	TGTGCCACCAGCACTTCGACAGAACTAGCCAAAAACATTCAGTACTTC
.	TRBJ1-2	.	TRBV6-5	CVSSGDRFGYTF	TGTGTCAGCAGCGGAGACAGATTCGGCTACACCTTC
few	TRBJ2-1	TRBD2	TRBV9	CASSGILSGTVRDEQFF	TGTGCCAGCAGCGGAATTCTTAGCGGGACCGTACGTGATGAGCAGTTCTTC
few	TRBJ2-5	.	TRBV6-1	CASSEGWGRKETQYF	TGTGCCAGCAGTGAAGGGTGGGGGCGTAAAGAGACCCAGTACTTC
.	TRBJ2-7	.	TRBV12-3/TRBV12-4	CASSFGFTSHEQYF	TGTGCCAGCAGTTTCGGTTTCACTAGCCACGAGCAGTACTTC
.	TRBJ1-1	.	TRBV20-1	CSARAALGGPTEAFF	TGCAGTGCTAGAGCGGCCCTGGGGGGGCCGACTGAAGCTTTCTTT
many	TRBJ2-4	TRBD1	TRBV2	CASCRDSTIDIQYF	TGTGCCAGCTGCCGGGACAGTACGATTGACATTCAGTACTTC
few	TRBJ1-1	TRBD1	TRBV12-3/TRBV12-4	CASTRDRNTEAFF	TGTGCCAGCACCAGGGACAGGAACACTGAAGCTTTCTTT
few	TRBJ2-7	.	TRBV11-2	CASSTQQGYNEQYF	TGTGCCAGCAGCACCCAACAGGGTTATAACGAGCAGTACTTC
.	TRBJ2-5	.	TRBV20-1	CSAAGQTYQETQYF	TGCAGTGCTGCAGGACAGACTTACCAAGAGACCCAGTACTTC
.	TRBJ2-5	TRBD1	TRBV5-1	CASSIQGAETQYF	TGCGCCAGCAGCATACAGGGGGCCGAGACCCAGTACTTC
few	TRBJ2-2	.	TRBV4-3	CASSQDLRQATNTGELFF	TGCGCCAGCAGCCAAGATCTTCGACAGGCTACGAACACCGGGGAGCTGTTTTTT
.	TRBJ2-3	TRBD2	TRBV20-1	CSATLGGTTDTQYF	TGCAGTGCTACCCTGGGGGGGACCACAGATACGCAGTATTTT
.	TRBJ1-1	.	TRBV7-8	CASSLSRTLTEAFF	TGTGCCAGCAGCTTATCAAGGACCCTCACTGAAGCTTTCTTT
few	TRBJ2-7	TRBD2	TRBV7-2	CASRPGLAQLGYF	TGTGCCAGCAGACCCGGACTAGCCCAATTAGGGTACTTC
.	TRBJ1-1	.	TRBV20-1	CSARDGVLGSTEAFF	TGCAGTGCTAGAGATGGGGTATTGGGTTCCACTGAAGCTTTCTTT
.	TRBJ1-2	.	TRBV20-1	CSANLGQAHQYGYTF	TGCAGTGCTAACCTGGGGCAGGCCCATCAGTATGGCTACACCTTC
few	TRBJ1-2	TRBD1	TRBV29-1	CSVDSGTGVRYTF	TGCAGCGTGGACTCCGGGACAGGGGTCCGCTACACCTTC
once	TRBJ1-4	.	TRBV4-3	CASSQEAGATNEKLFF	TGCGCCAGCAGCCAGGAGGCAGGAGCAACTAATGAAAAACTGTTTTTT
many	TRBJ2-2	.	TRBV11-3	CASSLTTGLGELFF	TGTGCCAGCAGCCTAACGACAGGTTTGGGGGAGCTGTTTTTT
few	TRBJ2-5	.	TRBV10-3	CAISGGIQETQYF	TGTGCCATCAGCGGGGGAATCCAAGAGACCCAGTACTTC
few	TRBJ2-1	.	TRBV3-1	CASSQGGRFYNEQFF	TGTGCCAGCAGCCAAGGCGGGCGGTTCTACAATGAGCAGTTCTTC
few	TRBJ2-2	TRBD1	TRBV24-1	CATSRDRGPGELFF	TGTGCCACCAGCCGGGACAGGGGGCCCGGGGAGCTGTTTTTT
many	TRBJ1-5	TRBD1	TRBV20-1	CSAPDGQGGFHQPQHF	TGCAGTGCTCCAGACGGACAGGGAGGTTTTCATCAGCCCCAGCATTTT
.	TRBJ1-2	TRBD1	TRBV18	CASSIGRGPLSSYGYTF	TGTGCCAGCTCAATCGGCAGGGGGCCATTGTCTTCCTATGGCTACACCTTC
few	TRBJ1-1	.	TRBV5-6	CASSLGPGEAFF	TGTGCCAGCAGCTTGGGGCCGGGGGAAGCTTTCTTT
few	TRBJ2-3	TRBD2	TRBV12-3/TRBV12-4	CASSRTSGSSRDTQYF	TGTGCCAGCAGCCGGACTAGCGGGAGTAGTAGAGATACGCAGTATTTT
.	TRBJ1-6	TRBD1	TRBV6-5	CASSWTGGFDSPLHF	TGTGCCAGCAGTTGGACAGGGGGATTTGATTCACCCCTCCACTTT
.	TRBJ1-5	.	TRBV6-5	CASRPGQNQPQHF	TGTGCCAGCAGGCCGGGACAAAATCAGCCCCAGCATTTT
few	TRBJ2-3	TRBD2	TRBV24-1	CATSVASGSSDTQYF	TGTGCCACCAGTGTGGCTAGCGGGAGTTCCGATACGCAGTATTTT
.	TRBJ1-2	.	TRBV12-3/TRBV12-4	CASSIGGGYGYTF	TGTGCCAGCAGTATTGGGGGGGGCTATGGCTACACCTTC
.	TRBJ2-7	TRBD1	TRBV3-1	CASSYGTGASYEQYF	TGTGCCAGCAGCTATGGGACAGGGGCGTCCTACGAGCAGTACTTC
few	TRBJ2-5	.	TRBV5-1	CASSLRGTPELAQYF	TGCGCCAGCAGCCTTAGAGGGACCCCCGAGTTGGCCCAGTACTTC
.	TRBJ1-2	TRBD1	TRBV6-5	CASSYSKQGRYGYTF	TGTGCCAGCAGTTACTCAAAACAGGGGCGGTATGGCTACACCTTC
few	TRBJ2-2	TRBD1	TRBV29-1	CSVRGQLNTGELFF	TGCAGCGTGAGGGGACAGTTAAACACCGGGGAGCTGTTTTTT